This T cell receptor beta chain was sequenced in a study of somatic mutations in cytotoxic T cells in rheumatoid arthritis. Findings and caveats of the study: Nobody knew which antigens the expanded CD8+ clones targeted.

Sequencing was performed with immunoSEQ multiplex PCR; in TCRdb, only in-frame clones are kept and a portion is missing. This sample carries 15,000 or so clones, just under 85% of them seen once, and the ten largest clones take approximately 19%. Notes on this clone: What it binds is not known.

This CDR3 has 16 amino acids. Germline-derived CDR1 and CDR2 are MNHEY and SMNVEV (reference sequence). J gave up 5 bases and V 4 bases, and 5 bases lay outside the gene matches. This sequence was found in an adult with rheumatoid arthritis. Sequenced material: CD8+ T cells sorted from blood. This chain connects TRBV27 to TRBJ2-1, with 13 bases identical to TRBD2. The CDR3: CASSSRTSGGNNEQFF. The CDR3 DNA reads as TGTGCCAGCAGTTCAAGGACTAGCGGGGGAAACAATGAGCAGTTCTTC.